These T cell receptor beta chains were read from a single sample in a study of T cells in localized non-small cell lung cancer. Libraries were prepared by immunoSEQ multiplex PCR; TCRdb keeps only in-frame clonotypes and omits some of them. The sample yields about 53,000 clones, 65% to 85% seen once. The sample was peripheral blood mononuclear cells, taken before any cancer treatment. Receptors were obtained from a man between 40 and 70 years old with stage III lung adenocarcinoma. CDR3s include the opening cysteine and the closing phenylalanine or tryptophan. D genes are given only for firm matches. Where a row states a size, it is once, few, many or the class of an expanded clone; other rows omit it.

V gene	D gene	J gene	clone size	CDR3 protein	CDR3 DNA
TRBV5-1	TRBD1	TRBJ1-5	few	CASSEQGDQPQHF	TGCGCCAGCAGCGAACAGGGGGATCAGCCCCAGCATTTT
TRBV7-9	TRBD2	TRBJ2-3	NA	CASSFRREGSDTQYF	TGTGCCAGCAGCTTTAGGCGGGAGGGGTCAGATACGCAGTATTTT
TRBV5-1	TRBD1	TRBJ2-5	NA	CASTGTGYRETQYF	TGCGCCAGCACTGGGACAGGGTATAGGGAGACCCAGTACTTC
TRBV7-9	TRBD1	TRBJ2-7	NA	CASSPRTGGEYEQYF	TGTGCCAGCAGCCCGCGGACAGGGGGCGAGTACGAGCAGTACTTC
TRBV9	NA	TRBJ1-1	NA	CASSVERSTNTEAFF	TGTGCCAGCAGCGTCGAGAGGTCCACGAACACTGAAGCTTTCTTT
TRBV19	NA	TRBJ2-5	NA	CASSRDNLETQYF	TGTGCCAGTAGTAGGGACAACCTGGAGACCCAGTACTTC
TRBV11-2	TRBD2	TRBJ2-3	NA	CASTLWASGGFSTDTQYF	TGTGCCAGCACTCTTTGGGCTAGCGGGGGCTTTAGCACAGATACGCAGTATTTT
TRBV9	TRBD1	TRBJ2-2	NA	CASSVRTGETGELFF	TGTGCCAGCAGCGTCCGGACAGGGGAAACCGGGGAGCTGTTTTTT
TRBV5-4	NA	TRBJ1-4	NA	CASSLGQGNEKLFF	TGTGCCAGCAGCTTGGGCCAGGGGAACGAAAAACTGTTTTTT
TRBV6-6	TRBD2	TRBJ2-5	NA	CASNLGLAGGKETQYF	TGTGCCAGCAATTTGGGACTAGCGGGGGGAAAGGAGACCCAGTACTTC
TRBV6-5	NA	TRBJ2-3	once	CASSYSWVDTDTQYF	TGTGCCAGCAGTTACTCGTGGGTAGATACAGATACGCAGTATTTT
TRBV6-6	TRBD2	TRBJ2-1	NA	CASSYGLAGGVDEQFF	TGTGCCAGCAGCTACGGACTAGCGGGGGGCGTAGATGAGCAGTTCTTC
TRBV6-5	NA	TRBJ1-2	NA	CASSYEGPYGYTF	TGTGCCAGCAGTTACGAGGGGCCCTATGGCTACACCTTC
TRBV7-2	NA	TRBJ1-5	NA	CASSQTQGTNQPQHF	TGTGCCAGCAGCCAAACACAGGGTACCAATCAGCCCCAGCATTTT
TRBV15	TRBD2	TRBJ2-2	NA	CATSRLSAGARTGELFF	TGTGCCACCAGCAGACTGTCAGCGGGAGCAAGGACCGGGGAGCTGTTTTTT
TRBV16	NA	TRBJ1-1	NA	CASSQGRQGTEAFF	TGTGCCAGCAGCCAGGGACGGCAGGGCACTGAAGCTTTCTTT
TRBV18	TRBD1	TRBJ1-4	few	CASNRDSGEKLFF	TGTGCCTCAAATCGGGACAGCGGTGAAAAACTGTTTTTT
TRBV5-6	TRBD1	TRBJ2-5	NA	CASSFVGTGNEETQYF	TGTGCCAGCAGCTTTGTAGGGACAGGGAATGAAGAGACCCAGTACTTC
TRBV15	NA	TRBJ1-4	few	CATSRARGEKLFF	TGTGCCACCAGCAGGGCGCGGGGTGAAAAACTGTTTTTT
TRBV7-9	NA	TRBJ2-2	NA	CASEAFPTGSGELFF	TGTGCCAGCGAGGCCTTCCCCACAGGGTCCGGGGAGCTGTTTTTT
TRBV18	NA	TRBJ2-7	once	CASSARMEKNEQYF	TGTGCCAGCTCAGCGAGGATGGAGAAAAACGAGCAGTACTTC
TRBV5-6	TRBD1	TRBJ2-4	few	CASSLEGARTKNIQYF	TGTGCCAGCAGCTTGGAGGGGGCGAGGACCAAAAACATTCAGTACTTC
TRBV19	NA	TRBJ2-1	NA	CASSIGREDNEQFF	TGTGCCAGTAGTATAGGGCGGGAAGACAATGAGCAGTTCTTC
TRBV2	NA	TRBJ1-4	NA	CASREQAASEKLFF	TGTGCCAGCAGGGAACAGGCGGCGAGTGAAAAACTGTTTTTT
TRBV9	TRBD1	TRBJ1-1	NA	CASRRGQGGEAFF	TGTGCCAGCAGGCGGGGACAGGGAGGTGAAGCTTTCTTT
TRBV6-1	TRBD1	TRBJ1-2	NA	CASSVIRDRNYGYTF	TGTGCCAGCAGTGTGATACGGGACAGAAACTATGGCTACACCTTC
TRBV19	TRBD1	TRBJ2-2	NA	CASAGTGNTGELFF	TGTGCCAGTGCCGGGACAGGGAACACCGGGGAGCTGTTTTTT
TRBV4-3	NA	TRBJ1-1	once	CASSQTLPNTEAFF	TGCGCCAGCAGCCAGACCCTTCCGAACACTGAAGCTTTCTTT
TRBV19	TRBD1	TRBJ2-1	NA	CASSATGKAYNEQFF	TGTGCCAGTTCGGCGACAGGGAAGGCCTACAATGAGCAGTTCTTC
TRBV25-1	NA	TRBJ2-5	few	CASSGREETQYF	TGTGCCAGCAGCGGGAGAGAAGAGACCCAGTACTTC
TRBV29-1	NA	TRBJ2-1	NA	CSVIRGSGSSGYNEQFF	TGCAGCGTCATACGAGGGAGTGGATCGAGTGGGTACAATGAGCAGTTCTTC
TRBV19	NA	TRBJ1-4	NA	CASSTLWGGEKLFF	TGTGCCAGTAGCACGCTGTGGGGGGGTGAAAAACTGTTTTTT
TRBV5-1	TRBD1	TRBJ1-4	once	CASSRQGVGEKLFF	TGCGCCAGCAGCCGACAGGGGGTCGGTGAAAAACTGTTTTTT
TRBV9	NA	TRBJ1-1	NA	CASSVVVKNTEAFF	TGTGCCAGCAGCGTAGTGGTAAAAAACACTGAAGCTTTCTTT
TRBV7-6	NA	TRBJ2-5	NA	CASSLHGGDTQYF	TGTGCCAGCAGCTTACATGGAGGGGACACCCAGTACTTC
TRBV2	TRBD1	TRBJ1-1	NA	CASSAGTGDTEAFF	TGTGCCAGCAGTGCCGGGACAGGGGACACTGAAGCTTTCTTT
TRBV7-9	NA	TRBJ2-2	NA	CASSGLSLGAGELFF	TGTGCCAGCAGCGGACTGTCCTTAGGAGCCGGGGAGCTGTTTTTT
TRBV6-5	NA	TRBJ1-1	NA	CASTPYRGGAEAFF	TGTGCCAGCACCCCTTATCGGGGTGGTGCTGAAGCTTTCTTT
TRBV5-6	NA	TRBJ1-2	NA	CASSLGVFPGDYGYTF	TGTGCCAGCAGCTTGGGGGTTTTCCCAGGGGACTATGGCTACACCTTC
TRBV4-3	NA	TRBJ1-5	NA	CASSQDPDQPQHF	TGCGCCAGCAGCCAAGATCCGGATCAGCCCCAGCATTTT